Sequencing of this TCR beta chain was carried out in a study of early T cells in non-severe SARS-CoV-2 infection. Study background: From unsorted whole blood, bulk RNA was sequenced, and the chains remained unpaired.

The CDR3 consists of 10 residues. The germline gives CDR1 MGHDK, CDR2 SYGVNS. The V end was cut by 0 bases, the J end by 8 bases, with 2 bases between. As part of library construction, unique molecular identifiers were attached to individual cDNA molecules. TCRdb ran MiXCR on the 5' RACE reads and lists one entry per CDR3 protein. The sample comprises tens of thousands of distinct CDR3 sequences, about 10% of which are singletons, and 6.5% rests with the top ten. Study-level points and caveats: Matches to VDJdb favored anti-spike CD8 responses and missed private and CD4 specificities.

The table lists this clonotype with a few counts. Antigen: not known. This chain connects TRBV25-1 to TRBJ2-7; D ambiguous. The clonotype was recovered from an adult who was a healthcare worker with PCR-confirmed SARS-CoV-2 infection or an uninfected control (not recorded which). The sequencing input was whole blood. The CDR3 region is CASSEYKQYF. The CDR3 DNA reads as TGTGCCAGCAGTGAATATAAGCAGTACTTC.